This TCR beta chain was profiled in a study of human T cells and chemical hapten exposure. Study-wide context: Minor volume differences among pooled libraries chiefly drove per-sample TCR yield variation. Study-wide results and limits: DPC sensitization produced no change in TCRs with frequency above 1 in 1000.

Trimming took 1 base from V and 8 from J; bases not matched to a gene: 1. The CDR3 consists of 12 residues. The time point: healthy volunteer bleed at 6 weeks. The total RNA was obtained from whole blood that was not fractionated. This clonotype appeared many times. Its antigen is unidentified. Each cDNA molecule in the library carried unique molecular identifiers. TCRdb called the RACE reads again in MiXCR, with one record for every CDR3 protein. The table has 35,000 to 55,000 distinct CDR3 sequences, 3.7% seen once. The source is a human donor in good health. Some clones in this sample may be carry-over from other donors' samples. The specimen sequenced was whole blood. The gene calls are TRBV12-3 or TRBV12-4 and TRBJ1-1; the match to TRBD1 covers 7 bases. The CDR3 spells CASSLVQGEAFF. DNA for the CDR3: TGTGCCAGCAGTTTAGTACAGGGGGAAGCTTTCTTT.